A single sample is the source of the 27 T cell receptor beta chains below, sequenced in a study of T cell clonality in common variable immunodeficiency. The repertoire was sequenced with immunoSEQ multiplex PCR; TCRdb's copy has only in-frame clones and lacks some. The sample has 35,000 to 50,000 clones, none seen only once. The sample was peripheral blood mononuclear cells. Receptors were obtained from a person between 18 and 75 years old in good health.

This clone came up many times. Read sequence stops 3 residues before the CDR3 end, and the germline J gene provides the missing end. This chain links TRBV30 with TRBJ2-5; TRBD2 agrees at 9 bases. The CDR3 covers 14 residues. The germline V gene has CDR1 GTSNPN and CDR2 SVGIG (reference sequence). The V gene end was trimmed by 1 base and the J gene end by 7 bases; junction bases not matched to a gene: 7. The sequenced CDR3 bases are TGTGCCTGGAGTGCCGCGGGGGGGAGGGGGACC. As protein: CAWSAAGGRGT. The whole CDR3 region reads CAWSAAGGRGTQYF.

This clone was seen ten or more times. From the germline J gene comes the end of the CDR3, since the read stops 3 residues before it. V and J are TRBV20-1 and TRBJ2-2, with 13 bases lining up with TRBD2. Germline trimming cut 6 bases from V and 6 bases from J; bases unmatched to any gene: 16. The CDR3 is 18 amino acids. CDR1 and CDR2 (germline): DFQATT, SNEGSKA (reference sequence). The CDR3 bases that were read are TGCAGTGCAAGGCGACCGGGACTAGCGGGGAGCGGCGCCGGGGAG. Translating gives CSARRPGLAGSGAGE. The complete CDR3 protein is CSARRPGLAGSGAGELFF.

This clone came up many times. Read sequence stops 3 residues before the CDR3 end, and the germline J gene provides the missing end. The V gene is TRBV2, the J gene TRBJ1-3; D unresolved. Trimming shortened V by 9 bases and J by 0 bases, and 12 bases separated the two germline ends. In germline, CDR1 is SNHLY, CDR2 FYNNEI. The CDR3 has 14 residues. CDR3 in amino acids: CASSRSSSGNTIYF. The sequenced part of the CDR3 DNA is TGTGCCAGTTCCCGGTCAAGCTCTGGAAACACC.

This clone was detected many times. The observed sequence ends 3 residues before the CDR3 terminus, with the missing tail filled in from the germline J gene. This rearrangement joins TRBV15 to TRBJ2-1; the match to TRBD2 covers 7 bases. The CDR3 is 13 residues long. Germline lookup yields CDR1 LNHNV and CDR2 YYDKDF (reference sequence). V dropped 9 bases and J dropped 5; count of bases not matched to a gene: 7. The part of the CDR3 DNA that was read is TGTGCCACGTCGGGACTAACACACAATGAG. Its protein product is CATSGLTHNE. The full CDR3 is CATSGLTHNEQFF.

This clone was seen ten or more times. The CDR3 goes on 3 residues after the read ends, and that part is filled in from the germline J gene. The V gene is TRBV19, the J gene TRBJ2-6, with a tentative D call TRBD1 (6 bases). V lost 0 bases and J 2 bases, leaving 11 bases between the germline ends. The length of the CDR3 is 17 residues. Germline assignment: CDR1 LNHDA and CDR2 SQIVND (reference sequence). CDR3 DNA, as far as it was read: TGTGCCAGTAGTATAGATCCCAGGGGCGCTGGGGCCAACGTC. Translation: CASSIDPRGAGANV. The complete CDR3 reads CASSIDPRGAGANVLTF. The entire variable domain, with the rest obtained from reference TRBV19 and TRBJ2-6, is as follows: DGGITQSPKYLFRKEGQNVTLSCEQNLNHDAMYWYRQDPGQGLRLIYYSQIVNDFQKGDIAEGYSVSREKKESFPLTVTSAQKNPTAFYLCASSIDPRGAGANVLTFGAGSRLTVL.

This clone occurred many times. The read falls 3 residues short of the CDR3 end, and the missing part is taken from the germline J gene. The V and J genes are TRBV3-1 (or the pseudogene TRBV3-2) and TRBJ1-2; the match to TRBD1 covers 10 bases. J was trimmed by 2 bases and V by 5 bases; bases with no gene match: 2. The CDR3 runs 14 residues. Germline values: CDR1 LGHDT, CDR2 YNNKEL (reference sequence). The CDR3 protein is CASSKGQGNYGYTF. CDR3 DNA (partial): TGTGCCAGCAGCAAGGGACAGGGGAACTATGGC.

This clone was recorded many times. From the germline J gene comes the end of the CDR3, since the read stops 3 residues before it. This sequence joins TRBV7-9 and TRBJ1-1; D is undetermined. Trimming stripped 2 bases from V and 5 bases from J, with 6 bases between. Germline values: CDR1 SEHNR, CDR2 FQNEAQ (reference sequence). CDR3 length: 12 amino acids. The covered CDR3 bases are TGTGCCAGCAGCTTAAGCGGAACTGAA. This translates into CASSLSGTE. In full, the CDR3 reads CASSLSGTEAFF.

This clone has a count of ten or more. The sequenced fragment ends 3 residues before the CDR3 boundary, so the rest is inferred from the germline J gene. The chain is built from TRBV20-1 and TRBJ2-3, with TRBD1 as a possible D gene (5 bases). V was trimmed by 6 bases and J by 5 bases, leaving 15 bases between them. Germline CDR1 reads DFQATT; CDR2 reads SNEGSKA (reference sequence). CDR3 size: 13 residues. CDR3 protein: CSAQGIRGDTQYF. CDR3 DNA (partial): TGCAGTGCCCAGGGTATCCGTGGAGATACG.

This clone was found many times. The CDR3 bases that were read are TGTGCCAGCACCCTTAGAACC. Translated, it gives CASTLRT. The whole CDR3 reads CASTLRTLHF. The rearrangement links TRBV27 to TRBJ1-6; no clear D. The read stops 3 residues short of the end of the CDR3; the missing end is completed from the germline J gene. Germline values: CDR1 MNHEY, CDR2 SMNVEV (reference sequence). This CDR3 is 10 amino acids long.

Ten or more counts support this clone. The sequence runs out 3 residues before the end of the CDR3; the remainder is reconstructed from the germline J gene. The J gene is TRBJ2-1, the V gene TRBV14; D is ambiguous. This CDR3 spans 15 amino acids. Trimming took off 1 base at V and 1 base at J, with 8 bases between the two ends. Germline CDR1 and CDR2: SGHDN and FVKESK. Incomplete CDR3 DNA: TGTGCCAGCAGCCAAGCGCCAGGTTCCTACAATGAG. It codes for CASSQAPGSYNE. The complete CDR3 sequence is CASSQAPGSYNEQFF.

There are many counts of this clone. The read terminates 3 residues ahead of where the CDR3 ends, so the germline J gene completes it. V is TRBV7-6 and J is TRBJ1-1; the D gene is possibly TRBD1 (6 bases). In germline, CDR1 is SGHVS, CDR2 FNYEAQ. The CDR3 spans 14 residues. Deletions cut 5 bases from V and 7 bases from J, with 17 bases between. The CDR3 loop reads CASSPYAGGFEAFF. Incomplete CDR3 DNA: TGTGCCAGCAGCCCATATGCGGGGGGCTTTGAA. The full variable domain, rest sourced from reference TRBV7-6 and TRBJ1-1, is GAGVSQSPRYKVTKRGQDVALRCDPISGHVSLYWYRQALGQGPEFLTYFNYEAQQDKSGLPNDRFSAERPEGSISTLTIQRTEQRDSAMYRCASSPYAGGFEAFFGQGTRLTVV.

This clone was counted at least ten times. The CDR3 is CASSLGELANYGYTF. The DNA read from the CDR3 is TGCGCCAGCAGCTTGGGAGAGCTTGCTAACTATGGC. The chain combines TRBV5-1 with TRBJ1-2; D call uncertain. The sequence runs out 3 residues before the end of the CDR3; the remainder is reconstructed from the germline J gene. V was cut by 0 bases and J by 0 bases, with 9 bases left in between. Per the germline V gene, CDR1 is SGHRS and CDR2 is YFSETQ. The CDR3 sequence is 15 residues long.

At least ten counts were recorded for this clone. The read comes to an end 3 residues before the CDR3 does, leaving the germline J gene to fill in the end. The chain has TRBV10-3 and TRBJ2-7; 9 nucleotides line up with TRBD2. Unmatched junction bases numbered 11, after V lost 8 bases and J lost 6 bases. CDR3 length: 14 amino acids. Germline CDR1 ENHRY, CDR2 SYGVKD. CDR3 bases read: TGTGCCATCGGAAATAGCGGGGGCATTTTCGAG. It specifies CAIGNSGGIFE. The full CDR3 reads CAIGNSGGIFEQYF.

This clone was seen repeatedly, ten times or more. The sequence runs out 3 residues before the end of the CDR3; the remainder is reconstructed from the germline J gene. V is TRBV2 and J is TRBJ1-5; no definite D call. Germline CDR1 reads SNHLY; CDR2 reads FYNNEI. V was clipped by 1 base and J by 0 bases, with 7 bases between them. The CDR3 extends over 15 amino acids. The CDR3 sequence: CASSEGIVSNQPQHF. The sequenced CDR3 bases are TGTGCCAGCAGTGAAGGTATTGTTAGCAATCAGCCC.

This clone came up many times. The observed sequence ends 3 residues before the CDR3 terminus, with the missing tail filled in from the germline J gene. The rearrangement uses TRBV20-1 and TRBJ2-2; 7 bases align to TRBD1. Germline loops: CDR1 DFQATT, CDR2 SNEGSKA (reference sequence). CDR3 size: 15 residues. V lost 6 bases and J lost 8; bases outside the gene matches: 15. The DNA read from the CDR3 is TGCAGTGCCAAATCCGGGACAGAGGATGCAGGGGAG. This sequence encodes CSAKSGTEDAGE. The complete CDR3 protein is CSAKSGTEDAGELFF.

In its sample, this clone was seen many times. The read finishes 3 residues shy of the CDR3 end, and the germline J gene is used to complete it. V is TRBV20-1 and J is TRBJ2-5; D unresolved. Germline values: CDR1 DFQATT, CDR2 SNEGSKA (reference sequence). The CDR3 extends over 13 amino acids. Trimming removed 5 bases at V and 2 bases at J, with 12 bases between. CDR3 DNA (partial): TGCAGTGCTCAAGCGAGAGGACAAGAGACC. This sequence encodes CSAQARGQET. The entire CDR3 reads CSAQARGQETQYF.

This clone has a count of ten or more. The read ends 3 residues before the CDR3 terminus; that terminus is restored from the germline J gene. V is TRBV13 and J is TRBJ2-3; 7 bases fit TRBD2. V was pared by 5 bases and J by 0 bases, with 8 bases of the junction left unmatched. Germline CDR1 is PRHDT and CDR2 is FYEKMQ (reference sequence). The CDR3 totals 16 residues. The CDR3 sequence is CASSIPSGASTDTQYF. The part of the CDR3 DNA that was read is TGTGCCAGCAGCATCCCTAGCGGAGCCAGCACAGATACG.

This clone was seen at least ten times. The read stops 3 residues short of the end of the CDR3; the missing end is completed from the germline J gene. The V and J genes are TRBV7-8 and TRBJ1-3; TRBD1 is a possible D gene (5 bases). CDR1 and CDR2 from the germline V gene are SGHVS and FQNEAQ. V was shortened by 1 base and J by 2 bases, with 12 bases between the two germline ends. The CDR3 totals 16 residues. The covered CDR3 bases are TGTGCCAGCAGCTTAGTGGGGGGAGCACCTGGAAACACC. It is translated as CASSLVGGAPGNT. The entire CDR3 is CASSLVGGAPGNTIYF.

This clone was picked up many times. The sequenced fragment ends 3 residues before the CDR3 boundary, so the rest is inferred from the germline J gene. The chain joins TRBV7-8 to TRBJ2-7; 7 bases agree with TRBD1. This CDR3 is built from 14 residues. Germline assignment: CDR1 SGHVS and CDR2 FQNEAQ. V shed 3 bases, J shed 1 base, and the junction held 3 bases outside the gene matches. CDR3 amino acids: CASSLTGNSYEQYF. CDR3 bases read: TGTGCCAGCAGCTTGACAGGGAATTCCTACGAG.

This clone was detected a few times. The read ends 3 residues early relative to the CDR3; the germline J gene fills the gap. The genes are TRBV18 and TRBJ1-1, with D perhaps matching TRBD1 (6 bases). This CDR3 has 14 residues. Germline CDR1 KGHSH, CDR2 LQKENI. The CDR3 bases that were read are TGTGCCAGCTCACCAACCGACACAGGGTGGGGA. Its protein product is CASSPTDTGWG. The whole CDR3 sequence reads CASSPTDTGWGAFF.

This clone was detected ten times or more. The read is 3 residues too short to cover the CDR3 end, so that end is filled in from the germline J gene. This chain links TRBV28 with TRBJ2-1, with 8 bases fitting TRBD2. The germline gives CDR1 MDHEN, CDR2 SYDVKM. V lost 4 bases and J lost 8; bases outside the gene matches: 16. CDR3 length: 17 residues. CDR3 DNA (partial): TGTGCCAGCAGTTCCTCGCGCGGGACTAGTCTTGTCGATGAG. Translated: CASSSSRGTSLVDE. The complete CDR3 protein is CASSSSRGTSLVDEQFF.

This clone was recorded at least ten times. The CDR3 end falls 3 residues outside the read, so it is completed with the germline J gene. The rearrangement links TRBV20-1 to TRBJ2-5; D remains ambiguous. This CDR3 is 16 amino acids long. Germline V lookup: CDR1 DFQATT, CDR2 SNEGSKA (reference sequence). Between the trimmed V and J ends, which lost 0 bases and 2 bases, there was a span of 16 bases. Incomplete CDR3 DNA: TGCAGTGCTAGAGATCGCCCTGGGCAGGATCAAGAGACC. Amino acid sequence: CSARDRPGQDQET. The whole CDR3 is CSARDRPGQDQETQYF.

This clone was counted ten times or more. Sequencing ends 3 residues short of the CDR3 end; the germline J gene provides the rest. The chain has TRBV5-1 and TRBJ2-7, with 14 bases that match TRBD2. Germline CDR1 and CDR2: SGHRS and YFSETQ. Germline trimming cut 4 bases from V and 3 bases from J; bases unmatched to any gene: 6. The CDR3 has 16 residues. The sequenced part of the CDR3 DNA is TGCGCCAGCAGCGGGACTAGCGGGAGCGTCATCTACGAG. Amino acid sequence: CASSGTSGSVIYE. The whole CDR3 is CASSGTSGSVIYEQYF.

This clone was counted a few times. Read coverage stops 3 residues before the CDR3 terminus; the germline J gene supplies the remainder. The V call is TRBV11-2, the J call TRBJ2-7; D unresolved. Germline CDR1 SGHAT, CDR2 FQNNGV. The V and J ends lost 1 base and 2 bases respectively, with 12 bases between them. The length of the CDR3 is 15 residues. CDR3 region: CASSLGQNPAYEQYF. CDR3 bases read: TGTGCCAGCAGCTTAGGTCAGAACCCTGCCTACGAG.

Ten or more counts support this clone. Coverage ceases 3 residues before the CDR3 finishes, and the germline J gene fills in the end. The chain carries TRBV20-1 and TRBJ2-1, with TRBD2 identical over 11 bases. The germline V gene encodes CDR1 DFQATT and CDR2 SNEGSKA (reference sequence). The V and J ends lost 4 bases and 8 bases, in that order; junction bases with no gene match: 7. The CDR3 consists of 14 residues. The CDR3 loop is CSANLAGGRHEQFF. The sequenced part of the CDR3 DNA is TGCAGTGCTAACTTAGCGGGAGGGCGCCATGAG.

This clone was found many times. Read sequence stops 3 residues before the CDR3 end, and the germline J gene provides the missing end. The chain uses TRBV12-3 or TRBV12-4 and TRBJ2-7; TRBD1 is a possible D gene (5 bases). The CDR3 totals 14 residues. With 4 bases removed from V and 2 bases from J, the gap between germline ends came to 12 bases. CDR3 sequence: CASSSSEQAYEQYF. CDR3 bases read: TGTGCCAGCAGTTCCTCAGAACAGGCCTACGAG.

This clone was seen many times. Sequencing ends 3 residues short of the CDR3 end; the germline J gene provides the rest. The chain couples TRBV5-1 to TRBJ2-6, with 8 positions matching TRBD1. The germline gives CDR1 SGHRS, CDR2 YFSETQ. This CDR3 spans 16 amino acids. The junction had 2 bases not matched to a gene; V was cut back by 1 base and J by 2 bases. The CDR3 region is CASSLKTGAGANVLTF. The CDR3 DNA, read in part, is TGCGCCAGCAGCTTGAAGACAGGGGCTGGGGCCAACGTC.